The 21 T cell receptor beta chains below were found in one sample sequenced in a study of CD8 T cells in ankylosing spondylitis. TCRdb analysed the 5' RACE reads with MiXCR anew, one entry per CDR3 protein. The sample lists about 36,000 distinct CDR3 sequences, 5.5% to 7.5% occurring once. The sample comprised blood, either unsorted or a sorted T cell fraction (not recorded which). The receptors originated from a male donor with ankylosing spondylitis or in good health (not recorded which).

This clonotype has ten or more counts. The V call is TRBV7-2, the J call TRBJ2-5; 8 bases line up with TRBD2. After removal of 4 bases from V and 1 base from J, the junction contained 8 bases not matched to a gene. The CDR3 has 16 residues. Germline V gene lookup returns CDR1 SGHTA and CDR2 FQGNSA. CDR3 sequence: CASSSGGAGSQETQYF. In DNA, the CDR3 is TGTGCCAGCAGCTCCGGGGGGGCGGGGAGCCAAGAGACCCAGTACTTC.

This clonotype has at least ten counts. The chain links TRBV7-8 to TRBJ1-5; D is possibly TRBD1 (5 bases). Germline V gene data show CDR1 as SGHVS and CDR2 as FQNEAQ. Trimming took 5 bases from V and 11 from J, leaving 16 bases between them. The CDR3 has 13 amino acids. CDR3 in amino acids: CASSPRAQGAQHF. CDR3 coding DNA: TGTGCCAGCAGCCCCAGGGCTCAAGGGGCCCAGCATTTT.

Ten or more counts support this clonotype. The chain is built from TRBV19 and TRBJ2-5; possible D gene TRBD2, 5 bases. This CDR3 is built from 13 residues. Trimming stripped 3 bases from V and 2 bases from J, with 7 bases between. From germline, CDR1 is LNHDA and CDR2 SQIVND (reference sequence). CDR3 nucleotide sequence: TGTGCCAGTAGTATCTCGGGGCAAGAGACCCAGTACTTC. Translated: CASSISGQETQYF. The whole variable domain, filled in from reference TRBV19 and TRBJ2-5, reads DGGITQSPKYLFRKEGQNVTLSCEQNLNHDAMYWYRQDPGQGLRLIYYSQIVNDFQKGDIAEGYSVSREKKESFPLTVTSAQKNPTAFYLCASSISGQETQYFGPGTRLLVL.

This clonotype was seen at least ten times. V and J are TRBV5-1 and TRBJ2-1, with 10 bases identical to TRBD2. The CDR3 covers 17 residues. V lost 0 bases and J lost 4; bases outside the gene matches: 7. Germline CDR1 is SGHRS and CDR2 is YFSETQ. DNA of the CDR3: TGCGCCAGCAGCTTGGTTACCGGGACTAGCGTATACAATGAGCAGTTCTTC. It is translated as CASSLVTGTSVYNEQFF. Full variable domain (remainder filled in from reference TRBV5-1 and TRBJ2-1): KAGVTQTPRYLIKTRGQQVTLSCSPISGHRSVSWYQQTPGQGLQFLFEYFSETQRNKGNFPGRFSGRQFSNSRSEMNVSTLELGDSALYLCASSLVTGTSVYNEQFFGPGTRLTVL.

This clonotype was counted ten times or more. The V call is TRBV7-9, the J call TRBJ2-6; a weak D match, TRBD1 (6 bases). This CDR3 region has 17 residues. Germline values: CDR1 SEHNR, CDR2 FQNEAQ (reference sequence). V was clipped by 3 bases and J by 0 bases, with 12 bases between them. The CDR3 here is CASSFRTGPSGANVLTF. CDR3 sequence (DNA): TGTGCCAGCAGCTTCAGAACAGGGCCCTCTGGGGCCAACGTCCTGACTTTC.

This clonotype was counted ten times or more. The V gene is TRBV29-1, the J gene TRBJ1-1; TRBD1 might be the D (6 bases). Germline CDR1 and CDR2: SQVTM and ANQGSEA. This CDR3 is 13 amino acids long. Between the trimmed V and J ends, which lost 6 bases and 12 bases, there was a span of 23 bases. This CDR3 reads CSVFGQGFRSPFF. As DNA, the CDR3 is TGCAGCGTCTTCGGGCAGGGGTTCAGGAGTCCTTTCTTT.

This clonotype has a count of ten or more. This chain connects TRBV10-3 to TRBJ2-1; no clear D. The germline V gene encodes CDR1 ENHRY and CDR2 SYGVKD. The V end was cut by 10 bases, the J end by 3 bases, with 16 bases between. This CDR3 has 14 residues. The CDR3 region is CATRVRSGYNEQFF. DNA of the CDR3: TGTGCCACAAGGGTCCGTTCGGGCTACAATGAGCAGTTCTTC.

This clonotype appeared many times. The genes are TRBV7-2 and TRBJ2-7; D ambiguous. V was pared by 5 bases and J by 1 base, with 18 bases between. This CDR3 contains 16 residues. CDR1 and CDR2 (germline): SGHTA, FQGNSA. As DNA, the CDR3 is TGTGCCAGCAGCCTGAGGATTAGTACAATATCCTACGAGCAGTACTTC. Its translation: CASSLRISTISYEQYF.

This clonotype was found many times. This chain links TRBV7-9 with TRBJ1-5; 8 positions match TRBD1. V dropped 5 bases and J dropped 8; count of bases not matched to a gene: 8. The CDR3 extends over 14 amino acids. Germline values: CDR1 SEHNR, CDR2 FQNEAQ (reference sequence). The CDR3 region has the DNA TGTGCCAGCAGCCCGGTTGACAGGGGCAAGCCCCAGCATTTT. Protein product: CASSPVDRGKPQHF.

In this sample, this clonotype turned up many times. V usage is TRBV20-1 and J usage is TRBJ2-7, with 8 bases fitting TRBD1. CDR1 and CDR2 from the germline V gene are DFQATT and SNEGSKA (reference sequence). Trimming took 3 bases from V and 5 from J; bases not matched to a gene: 9. CDR3 length: 14 amino acids. The CDR3 DNA sequence: TGCAGTGCTAGCTCAGGACAGGGCTGGAACGAGCAGTACTTC. It is translated as CSASSGQGWNEQYF.

This clonotype was counted ten times or more. The V call is TRBV12-3 or TRBV12-4, the J call TRBJ1-5; D gene ambiguous. CDR3 length: 14 residues. Trimming pared 3 bases from V and 5 bases from J, leaving 11 bases between. CDR3 sequence (DNA): TGTGCCAGCAGTTTGGTCTTCCGGGATCAGCCCCAGCATTTT. It is translated as CASSLVFRDQPQHF.

This clonotype was seen at least ten times. This chain joins TRBV27 and TRBJ1-5; 9 nucleotides line up with TRBD1. From germline, CDR1 is MNHEY and CDR2 SMNVEV (reference sequence). There are 15 residues in the CDR3. With 2 bases clipped from V and 4 bases from J, the junction kept 3 bases outside the gene matches. This CDR3 reads CASSLGQGLNQPQHF. For the CDR3, the DNA is TGTGCCAGCAGTTTAGGACAGGGGTTAAATCAGCCCCAGCATTTT.

This clonotype was seen at least ten times. This chain joins TRBV7-8 and TRBJ1-5; no firm D call. Germline loops: CDR1 SGHVS, CDR2 FQNEAQ. The CDR3 spans 15 residues. Trimming shortened V by 1 base and J by 1 base, and 8 bases separated the two germline ends. CDR3 nucleotides: TGTGCCAGCAGCTTAGGCTGGCCAAGCAATCAGCCCCAGCATTTT. Translating it yields CASSLGWPSNQPQHF. Combining the CDR3 with reference TRBV7-8 and TRBJ1-5 gives the whole variable domain GAGVSQSPRYKVAKRGQDVALRCDPISGHVSLFWYQQALGQGPEFLTYFQNEAQLDKSGLPSDRFFAERPEGSVSTLKIQRTQQEDSAVYLCASSLGWPSNQPQHFGDGTRLSIL.

This clonotype was counted at least ten times. The gene calls are TRBV7-2 and TRBJ1-3, with D hard to call. V lost 4 bases and J 0 bases, leaving 4 bases between the germline ends. Per germline, CDR1 SGHTA and CDR2 FQGNSA. The CDR3 loop spans 13 amino acids. In DNA, the CDR3 is TGTGCCAGCAGCTCAAACTCTGGAAACACCATATATTTT. The encoded protein is CASSSNSGNTIYF.

This clonotype has a count of ten or more. This chain joins TRBV29-1 and TRBJ2-3, with D unclear. Between the trimmed V and J ends, which lost 6 bases and 0 bases, there was a span of 7 bases. CDR3 length equals 12 residues. The V gene's germline CDR1 is SQVTM and CDR2 ANQGSEA. CDR3 loop: CSVTLSTDTQYF. CDR3 in DNA: TGCAGCGTGACATTGAGCACAGATACGCAGTATTTT.

This clonotype was recorded at least ten times. V and J are TRBV11-1 and TRBJ1-2; TRBD1 agrees at 7 bases. The J segment lost 5 bases and the V segment lost 1 base, leaving 4 bases of the junction unmatched. The CDR3 length is 14 residues. The germline CDR1 and CDR2 sequences are SGHAT and FQDESV (reference sequence). The CDR3 protein is CASSLVGQSYGYTF. The CDR3 DNA sequence: TGTGCCAGCAGCTTAGTGGGACAGTCATATGGCTACACCTTC.

This clonotype was seen many times. The V call is TRBV7-3, the J call TRBJ2-1, with D unresolved. The V gene lost 5 bases and the J gene lost 0 bases, with 8 bases spanning the gap. Germline CDR1 and CDR2: SGHTA and FQGTGA. There are 14 residues in the CDR3. CDR3 region: CASSPTSSYNEQFF. The DNA for the CDR3 is TGTGCCAGCAGCCCGACGAGCTCCTACAATGAGCAGTTCTTC. Full variable domain (remainder filled in from reference TRBV7-3 and TRBJ2-1): GAGVSQTPSNKVTEKGKYVELRCDPISGHTALYWYRQSLGQGPEFLIYFQGTGAADDSGLPNDRFFAVRPEGSVSTLKIQRTERGDSAVYLCASSPTSSYNEQFFGPGTRLTVL.

In its sample, this clonotype was seen many times. V and J are TRBV6-2 or TRBV6-3 and TRBJ1-2; possibly TRBD1 for D (6 bases). Per the germline V gene, CDR1 is MNHEY and CDR2 is SVGEGT. The CDR3 is 14 residues long. V lost 0 bases and J 4 bases, leaving 9 bases between the germline ends. The CDR3 DNA follows: TGTGCCAGCAGTTACTCGACAGGACCCTATGGCTACACCTTC. This gives the protein CASSYSTGPYGYTF.

Ten or more counts support this clonotype. The J gene is TRBJ2-1, the V gene TRBV11-2; the D is unclear. The germline gives CDR1 SGHAT, CDR2 FQNNGV. The V end was cut by 0 bases, the J end by 7 bases, with 4 bases between. This CDR3 has 12 amino acids. Here the CDR3 reads CASSLEGNEQFF. The DNA for the CDR3 is TGTGCCAGCAGCTTAGAAGGTAATGAGCAGTTCTTC.

This clonotype was observed at least ten times. This chain connects TRBV7-2 to TRBJ2-1; TRBD2 agrees at 16 bases. J lost 7 bases, V lost 1 base, and 4 bases had no gene match. CDR3 length: 17 amino acids. Per germline, CDR1 SGHTA and CDR2 FQGNSA. The CDR3 here is CASSLGGTSGRVNEQFF. The DNA for the CDR3 is TGTGCCAGCAGCTTAGGGGGGACTAGCGGGAGGGTGAATGAGCAGTTCTTC.

Many counts were recorded for this clonotype. The chain is built from TRBV20-1 and TRBJ2-3; possible D gene TRBD2, 5 bases. V lost 0 bases and J lost 1, with 8 bases in between. The V gene's germline CDR1 is DFQATT and CDR2 SNEGSKA (reference sequence). The CDR3 runs to 14 residues. The DNA of the CDR3 is TGCAGTGCTAGAGATCGGCGGGGCACAGATACGCAGTATTTT. Its translation: CSARDRRGTDTQYF.